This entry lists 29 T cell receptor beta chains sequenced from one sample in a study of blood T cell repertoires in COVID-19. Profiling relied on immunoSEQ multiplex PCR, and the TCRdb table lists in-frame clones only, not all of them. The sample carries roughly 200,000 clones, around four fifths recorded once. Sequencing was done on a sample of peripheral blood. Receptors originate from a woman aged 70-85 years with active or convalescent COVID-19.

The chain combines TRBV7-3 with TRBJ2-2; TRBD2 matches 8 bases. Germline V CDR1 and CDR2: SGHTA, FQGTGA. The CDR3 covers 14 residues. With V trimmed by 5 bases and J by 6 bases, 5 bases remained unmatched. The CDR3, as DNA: TGTGCCAGCAGCCCCTGGACTAGCTCCGGGGAGCTGTTTTTT. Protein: CASSPWTSSGELFF.

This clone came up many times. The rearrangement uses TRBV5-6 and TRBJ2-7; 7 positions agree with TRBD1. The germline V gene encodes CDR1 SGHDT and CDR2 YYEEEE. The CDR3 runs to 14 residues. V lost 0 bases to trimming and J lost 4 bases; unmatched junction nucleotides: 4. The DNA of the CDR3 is TGTGCCAGCAGCTTGGAAGGGGGCAAGTACGAGCAGTACTTC. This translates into CASSLEGGKYEQYF. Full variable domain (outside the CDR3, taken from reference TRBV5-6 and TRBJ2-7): DAGVTQSPTHLIKTRGQQVTLRCSPKSGHDTVSWYQQALGQGPQFIFQYYEEEERQRGNFPDRFSGHQFPNYSSELNVNALLLGDSALYLCASSLEGGKYEQYFGPGTRLTVT.

CDR3 residues: CASSRDRGQTYEQYF. The CDR3, as DNA: TGTGCCAGTAGCCGCGACAGGGGGCAAACCTACGAGCAGTACTTC. This chain uses TRBV19 with TRBJ2-7, with TRBD1 matching over 10 bases. CDR3 length: 15 amino acids. After removal of 6 bases from V and 2 bases from J, the junction contained 7 bases not matched to a gene. Germline CDR1 reads LNHDA; CDR2 reads SQIVND (reference sequence).

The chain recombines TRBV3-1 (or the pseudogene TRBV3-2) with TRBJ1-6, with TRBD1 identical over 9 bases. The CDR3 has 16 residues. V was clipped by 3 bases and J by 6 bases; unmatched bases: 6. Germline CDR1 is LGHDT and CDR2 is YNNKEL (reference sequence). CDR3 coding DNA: TGTGCCAGCAGCCAGGACAGGGGATTGCGTAATTCACCCCTCCACTTT. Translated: CASSQDRGLRNSPLHF.

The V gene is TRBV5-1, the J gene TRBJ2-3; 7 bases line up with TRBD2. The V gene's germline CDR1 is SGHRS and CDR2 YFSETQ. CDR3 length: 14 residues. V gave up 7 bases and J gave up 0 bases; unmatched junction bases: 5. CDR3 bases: TGCGCCAGCCACCGGGGGGTAAGCACAGATACGCAGTATTTT. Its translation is CASHRGVSTDTQYF.

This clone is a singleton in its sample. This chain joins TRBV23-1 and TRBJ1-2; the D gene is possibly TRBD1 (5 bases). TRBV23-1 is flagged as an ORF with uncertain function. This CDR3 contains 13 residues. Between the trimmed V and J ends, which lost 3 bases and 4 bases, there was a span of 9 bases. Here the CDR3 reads CASSQLGPYGYTF. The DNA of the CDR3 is TGCGCCAGCAGTCAGCTGGGGCCCTATGGCTACACCTTC.

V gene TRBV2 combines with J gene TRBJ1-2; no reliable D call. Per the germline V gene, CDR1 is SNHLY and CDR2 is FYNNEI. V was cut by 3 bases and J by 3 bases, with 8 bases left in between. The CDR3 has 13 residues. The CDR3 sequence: CASSDGQYYGYTF. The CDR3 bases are TGTGCCAGCAGTGATGGGCAGTACTATGGCTACACCTTC. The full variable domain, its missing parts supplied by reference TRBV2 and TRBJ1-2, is EPEVTQTPSHQVTQMGQEVILRCVPISNHLYFYWYRQILGQKVEFLVSFYNNEISEKSEIFDDQFSVERPDGSNFTLKIRSTKLEDSAMYFCASSDGQYYGYTFGSGTRLTVV.

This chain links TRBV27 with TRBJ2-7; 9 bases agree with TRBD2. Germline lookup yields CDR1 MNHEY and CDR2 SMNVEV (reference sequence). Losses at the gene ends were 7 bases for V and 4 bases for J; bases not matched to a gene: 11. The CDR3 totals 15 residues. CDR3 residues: CASNTRRRGGYEQYF. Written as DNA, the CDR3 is TGTGCCAGCAATACTAGGAGGCGGGGGGGATACGAGCAGTACTTC.

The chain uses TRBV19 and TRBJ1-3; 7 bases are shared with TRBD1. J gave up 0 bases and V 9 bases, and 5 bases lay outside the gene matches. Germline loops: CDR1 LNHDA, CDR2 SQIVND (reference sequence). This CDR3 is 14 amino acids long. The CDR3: CASLDRASGNTIYF. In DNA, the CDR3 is TGTGCCAGCCTAGACAGGGCCTCTGGAAACACCATATATTTT.

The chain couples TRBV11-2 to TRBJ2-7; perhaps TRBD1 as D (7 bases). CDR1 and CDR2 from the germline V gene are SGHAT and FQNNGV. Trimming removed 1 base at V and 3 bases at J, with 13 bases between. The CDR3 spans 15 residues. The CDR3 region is CASSLVQGGDYEQYF. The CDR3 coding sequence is TGTGCCAGCAGCTTAGTCCAGGGGGGCGACTACGAGCAGTACTTC.

CDR3 region: CASSQDPLGQGASEKLFF. CDR3 nucleotide sequence: TGCGCCAGCAGCCAAGATCCCCTCGGACAGGGGGCTTCGGAAAAACTGTTTTTT. This chain connects TRBV4-1 to TRBJ1-4; TRBD1 matches 11 bases. CDR3 length: 18 amino acids. With V trimmed by 0 bases and J by 8 bases, 11 bases remained unmatched. CDR1 is MGHRA and CDR2 is YSYEKL in the germline V gene.

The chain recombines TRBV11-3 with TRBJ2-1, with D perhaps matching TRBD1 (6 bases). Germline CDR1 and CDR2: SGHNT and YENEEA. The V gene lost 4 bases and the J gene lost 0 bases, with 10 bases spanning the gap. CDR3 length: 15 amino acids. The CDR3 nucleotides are TGTGCCAGCAGCTCAGGGGCTAGCTCCTACAATGAGCAGTTCTTC. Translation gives CASSSGASSYNEQFF.

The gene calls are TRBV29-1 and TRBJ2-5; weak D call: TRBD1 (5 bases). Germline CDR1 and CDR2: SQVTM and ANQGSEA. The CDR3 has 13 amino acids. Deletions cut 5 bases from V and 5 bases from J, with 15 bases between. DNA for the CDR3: TGCAGCGTTCAAAGGGGCTCAGGGGAGACCCAGTACTTC. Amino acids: CSVQRGSGETQYF.

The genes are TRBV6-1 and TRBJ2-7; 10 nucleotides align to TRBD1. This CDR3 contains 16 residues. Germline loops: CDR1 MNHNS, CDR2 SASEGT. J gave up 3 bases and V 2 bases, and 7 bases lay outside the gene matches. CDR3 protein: CASSERQGARVYEQYF. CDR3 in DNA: TGTGCCAGCAGTGAACGACAGGGGGCGCGGGTCTACGAGCAGTACTTC.

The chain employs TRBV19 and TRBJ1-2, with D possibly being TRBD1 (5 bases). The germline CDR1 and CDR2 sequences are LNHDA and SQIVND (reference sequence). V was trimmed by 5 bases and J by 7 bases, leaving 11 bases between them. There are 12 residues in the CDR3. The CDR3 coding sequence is TGTGCCAGTAGTCTTCAGGGTCGTGGCTACACCTTC. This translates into CASSLQGRGYTF.

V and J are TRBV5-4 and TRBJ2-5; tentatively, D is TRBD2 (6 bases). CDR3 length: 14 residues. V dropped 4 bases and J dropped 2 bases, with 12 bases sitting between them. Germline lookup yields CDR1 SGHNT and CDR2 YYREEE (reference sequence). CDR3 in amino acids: CASSPRGRQETQYF. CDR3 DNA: TGTGCCAGCAGCCCTCGTGGGAGGCAAGAGACCCAGTACTTC.

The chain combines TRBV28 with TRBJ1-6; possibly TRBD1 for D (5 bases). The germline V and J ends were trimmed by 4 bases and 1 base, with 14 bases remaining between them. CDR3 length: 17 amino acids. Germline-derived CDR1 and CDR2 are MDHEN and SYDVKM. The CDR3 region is CASSSSGGRSYNSPLHF. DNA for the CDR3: TGTGCCAGCAGTTCCTCGGGGGGTAGGTCCTATAATTCACCCCTCCACTTT.

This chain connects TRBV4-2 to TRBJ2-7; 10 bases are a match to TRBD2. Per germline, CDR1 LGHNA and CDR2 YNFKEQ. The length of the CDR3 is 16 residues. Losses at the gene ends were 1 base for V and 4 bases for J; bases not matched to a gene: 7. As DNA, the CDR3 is TGTGCCAGCAGCCAAGGTCGTGGACTAGCGGATTACGAGCAGTACTTC. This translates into CASSQGRGLADYEQYF.

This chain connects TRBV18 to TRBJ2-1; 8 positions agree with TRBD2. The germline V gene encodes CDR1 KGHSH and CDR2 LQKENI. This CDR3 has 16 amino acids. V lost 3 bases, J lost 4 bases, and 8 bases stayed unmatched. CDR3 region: CASSPGIAGLYNEQFF. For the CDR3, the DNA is TGTGCCAGCTCACCTGGCATAGCGGGGCTATACAATGAGCAGTTCTTC.

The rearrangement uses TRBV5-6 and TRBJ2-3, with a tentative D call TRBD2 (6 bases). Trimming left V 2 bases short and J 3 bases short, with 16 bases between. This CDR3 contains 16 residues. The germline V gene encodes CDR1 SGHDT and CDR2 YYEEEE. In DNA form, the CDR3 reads TGTGCCAGCAGCTTCCTCTCGGACTACTCTACAGATACGCAGTATTTT. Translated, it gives CASSFLSDYSTDTQYF.

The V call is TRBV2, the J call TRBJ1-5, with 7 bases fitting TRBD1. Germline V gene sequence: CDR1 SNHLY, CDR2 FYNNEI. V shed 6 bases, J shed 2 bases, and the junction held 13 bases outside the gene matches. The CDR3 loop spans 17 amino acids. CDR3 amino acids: CASRDTGVLVGNQPQHF. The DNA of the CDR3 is TGTGCCAGCAGAGATACAGGGGTACTGGTCGGCAATCAGCCCCAGCATTTT.

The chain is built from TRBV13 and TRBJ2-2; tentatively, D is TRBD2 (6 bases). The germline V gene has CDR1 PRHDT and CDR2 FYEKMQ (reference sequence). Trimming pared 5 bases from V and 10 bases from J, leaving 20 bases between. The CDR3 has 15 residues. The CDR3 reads CASSEGLSPRVELFF. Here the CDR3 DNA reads TGTGCCAGCAGCGAGGGACTGTCTCCACGGGTGGAGCTGTTTTTT.

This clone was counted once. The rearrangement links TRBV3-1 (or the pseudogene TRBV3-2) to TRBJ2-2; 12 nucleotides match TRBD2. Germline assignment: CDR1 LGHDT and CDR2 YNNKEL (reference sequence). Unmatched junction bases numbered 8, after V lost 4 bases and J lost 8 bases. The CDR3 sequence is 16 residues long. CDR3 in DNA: TGTGCCAGCAGCCCCCTTCGACTAGCGGGAGCTGGGGAGCTGTTTTTT. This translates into CASSPLRLAGAGELFF.

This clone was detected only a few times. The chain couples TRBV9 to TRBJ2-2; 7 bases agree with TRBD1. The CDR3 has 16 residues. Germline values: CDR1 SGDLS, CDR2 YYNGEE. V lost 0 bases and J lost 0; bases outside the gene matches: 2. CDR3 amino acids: CASSVEDRSNTGELFF. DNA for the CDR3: TGTGCCAGCAGCGTAGAGGACAGGTCGAACACCGGGGAGCTGTTTTTT.

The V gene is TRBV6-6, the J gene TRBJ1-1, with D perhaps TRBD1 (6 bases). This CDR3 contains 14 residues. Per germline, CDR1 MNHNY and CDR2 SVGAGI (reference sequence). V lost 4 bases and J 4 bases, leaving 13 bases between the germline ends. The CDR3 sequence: CASSFAQGPTEAFF. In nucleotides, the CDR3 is TGTGCCAGCAGTTTCGCACAGGGACCCACTGAAGCTTTCTTT.

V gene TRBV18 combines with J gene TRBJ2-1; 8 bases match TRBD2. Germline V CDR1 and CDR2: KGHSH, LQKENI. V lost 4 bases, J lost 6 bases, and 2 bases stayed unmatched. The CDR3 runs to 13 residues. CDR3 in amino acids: CASSRTSTNEQFF. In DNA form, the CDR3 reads TGTGCCAGCTCACGGACTAGCACCAATGAGCAGTTCTTC.

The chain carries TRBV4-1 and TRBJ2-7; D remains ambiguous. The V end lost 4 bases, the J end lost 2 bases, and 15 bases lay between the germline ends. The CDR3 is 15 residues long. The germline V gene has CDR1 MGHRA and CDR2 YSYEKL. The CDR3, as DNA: TGCGCCAGCAGCCCCGCCCGCACCTCAGCCTACGAGCAGTACTTC. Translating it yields CASSPARTSAYEQYF.

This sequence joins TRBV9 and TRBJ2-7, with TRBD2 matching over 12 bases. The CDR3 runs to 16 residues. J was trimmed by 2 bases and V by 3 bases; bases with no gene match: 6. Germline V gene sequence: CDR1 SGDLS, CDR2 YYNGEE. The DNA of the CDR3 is TGTGCCAGCAGCGGGACTAGCGGGAAAGGAGCCTACGAGCAGTACTTC. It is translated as CASSGTSGKGAYEQYF.

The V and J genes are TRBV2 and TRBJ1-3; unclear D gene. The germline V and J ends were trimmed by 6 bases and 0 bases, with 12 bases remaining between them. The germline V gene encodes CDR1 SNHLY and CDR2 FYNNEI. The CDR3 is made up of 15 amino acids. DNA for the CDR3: TGTGCCAGCAGCCACCCGGGAGACTCTGGAAACACCATATATTTT. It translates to CASSHPGDSGNTIYF.